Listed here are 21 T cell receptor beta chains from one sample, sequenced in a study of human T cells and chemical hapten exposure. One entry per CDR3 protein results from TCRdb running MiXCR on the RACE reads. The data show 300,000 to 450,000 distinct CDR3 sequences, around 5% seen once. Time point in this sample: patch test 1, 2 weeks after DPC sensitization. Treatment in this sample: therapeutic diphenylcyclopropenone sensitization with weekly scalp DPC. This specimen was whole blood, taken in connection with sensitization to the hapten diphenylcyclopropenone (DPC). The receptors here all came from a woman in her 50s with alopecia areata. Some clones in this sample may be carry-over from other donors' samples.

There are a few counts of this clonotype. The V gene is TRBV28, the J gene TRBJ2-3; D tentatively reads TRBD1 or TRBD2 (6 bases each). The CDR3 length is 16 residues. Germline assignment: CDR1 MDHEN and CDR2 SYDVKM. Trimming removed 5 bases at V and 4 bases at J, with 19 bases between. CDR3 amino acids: CASSINRVGGADTQYF. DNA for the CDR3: TGTGCCAGCAGTATCAACAGGGTGGGGGGCGCAGATACGCAGTATTTT.

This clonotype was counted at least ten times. The CDR3: CASSVDLSYNEQFF. The CDR3 coding sequence is TGTGCCAGCAGCGTAGACCTTTCCTACAATGAGCAGTTCTTC. The chain carries TRBV9 and TRBJ2-1; D is unresolved. This CDR3 contains 14 residues. V lost 0 bases to trimming and J lost 1 base, with 5 bases between them. The germline CDR1 and CDR2 sequences are SGDLS and YYNGEE.

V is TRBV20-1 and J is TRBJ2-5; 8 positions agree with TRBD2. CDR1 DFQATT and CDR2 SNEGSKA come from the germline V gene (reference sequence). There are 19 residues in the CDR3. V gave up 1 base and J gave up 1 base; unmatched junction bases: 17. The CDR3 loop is CSARAHSSRGGLFQETQYF. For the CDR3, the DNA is TGCAGTGCTAGAGCCCACTCCTCCCGGGGGGGCCTTTTCCAAGAGACCCAGTACTTC.

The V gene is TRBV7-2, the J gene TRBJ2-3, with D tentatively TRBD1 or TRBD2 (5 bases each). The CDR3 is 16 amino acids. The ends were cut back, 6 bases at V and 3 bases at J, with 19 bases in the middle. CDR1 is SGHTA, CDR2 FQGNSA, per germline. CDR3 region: CASSLGTAFWTDTQYF. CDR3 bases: TGTGCCAGCAGTTTGGGGACGGCCTTTTGGACAGATACGCAGTATTTT.

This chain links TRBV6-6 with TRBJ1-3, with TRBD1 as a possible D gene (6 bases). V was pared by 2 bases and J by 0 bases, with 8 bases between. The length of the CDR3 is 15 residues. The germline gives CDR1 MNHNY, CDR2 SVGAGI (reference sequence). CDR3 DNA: TGTGCCAGCAGTTACCAGACAGGCTCTGGAAACACCATATATTTT. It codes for CASSYQTGSGNTIYF.

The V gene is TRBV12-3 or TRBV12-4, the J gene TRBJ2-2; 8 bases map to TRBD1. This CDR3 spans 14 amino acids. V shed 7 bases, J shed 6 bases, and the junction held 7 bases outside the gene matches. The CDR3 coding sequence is TGTGCCAGCACCCTAGGACAGGGAGCCGGGGAGCTGTTTTTT. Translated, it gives CASTLGQGAGELFF.

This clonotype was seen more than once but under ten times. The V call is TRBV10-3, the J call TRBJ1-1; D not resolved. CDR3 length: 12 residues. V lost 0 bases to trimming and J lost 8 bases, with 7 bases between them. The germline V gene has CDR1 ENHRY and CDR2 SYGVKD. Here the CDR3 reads CAISESLVEAFF. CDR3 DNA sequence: TGTGCCATCAGTGAGTCCTTGGTAGAAGCTTTCTTT.

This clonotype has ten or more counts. As DNA, the CDR3 is TGTGCCTGGACTCCTACTTCGGGGGTATTCTACGAGCAGTACTTC. It codes for CAWTPTSGVFYEQYF. The chain links TRBV30 to TRBJ2-7, with a possible D match to TRBD2 (6 bases). Per the germline V gene, CDR1 is GTSNPN and CDR2 is SVGIG (reference sequence). The CDR3 is 15 amino acids. Trimming pared 4 bases from V and 3 bases from J, leaving 19 bases between.

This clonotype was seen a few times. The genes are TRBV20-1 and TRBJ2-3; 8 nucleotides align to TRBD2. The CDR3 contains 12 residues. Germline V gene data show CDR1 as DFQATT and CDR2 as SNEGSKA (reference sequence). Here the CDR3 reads CSAGTSSDTQYF. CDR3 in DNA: TGCAGCGCCGGGACTAGTAGTGATACGCAGTATTTT.

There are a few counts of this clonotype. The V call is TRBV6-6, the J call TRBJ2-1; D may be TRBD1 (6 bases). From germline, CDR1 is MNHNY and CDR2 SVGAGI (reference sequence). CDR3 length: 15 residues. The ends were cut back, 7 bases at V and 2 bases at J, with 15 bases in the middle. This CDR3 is CASNLRTGTYNEQFF. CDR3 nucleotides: TGTGCCAGCAACTTACGAACAGGGACCTACAATGAGCAGTTCTTC.

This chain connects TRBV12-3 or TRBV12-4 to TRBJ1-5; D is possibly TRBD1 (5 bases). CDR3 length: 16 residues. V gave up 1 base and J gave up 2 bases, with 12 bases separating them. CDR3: CASSLGGRGGNQPQHF. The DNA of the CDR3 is TGTGCCAGCAGTTTAGGGGGGAGGGGAGGCAATCAGCCCCAGCATTTT.

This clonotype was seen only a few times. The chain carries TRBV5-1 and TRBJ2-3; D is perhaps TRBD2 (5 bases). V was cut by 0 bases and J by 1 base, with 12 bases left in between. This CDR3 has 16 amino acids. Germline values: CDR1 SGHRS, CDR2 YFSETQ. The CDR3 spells CASSLGLIGGTDTQYF. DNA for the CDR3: TGCGCCAGCAGCTTGGGACTGATCGGGGGCACAGATACGCAGTATTTT.

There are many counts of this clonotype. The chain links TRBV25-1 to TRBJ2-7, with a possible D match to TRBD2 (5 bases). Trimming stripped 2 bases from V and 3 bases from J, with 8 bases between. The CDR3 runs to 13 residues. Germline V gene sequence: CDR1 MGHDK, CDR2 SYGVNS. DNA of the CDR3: TGTGCCAGCAGTGAACGGACTGTCTACGAGCAGTACTTC. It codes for CASSERTVYEQYF.

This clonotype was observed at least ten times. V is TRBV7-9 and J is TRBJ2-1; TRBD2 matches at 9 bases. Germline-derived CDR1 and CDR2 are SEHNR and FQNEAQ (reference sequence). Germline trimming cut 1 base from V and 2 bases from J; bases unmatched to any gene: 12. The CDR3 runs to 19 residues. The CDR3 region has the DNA TGTGCCAGCAGCTTAGGGGGGGCTAGCGGGAAGGTCACCTACAATGAGCAGTTCTTC. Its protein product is CASSLGGASGKVTYNEQFF.

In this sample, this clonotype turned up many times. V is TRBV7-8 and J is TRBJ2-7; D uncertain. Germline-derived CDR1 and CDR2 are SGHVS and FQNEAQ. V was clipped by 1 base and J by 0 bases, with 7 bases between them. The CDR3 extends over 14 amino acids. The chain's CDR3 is CASSLVQPSYEQYF. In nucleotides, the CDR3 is TGTGCCAGCAGCTTAGTACAGCCCTCCTACGAGCAGTACTTC.

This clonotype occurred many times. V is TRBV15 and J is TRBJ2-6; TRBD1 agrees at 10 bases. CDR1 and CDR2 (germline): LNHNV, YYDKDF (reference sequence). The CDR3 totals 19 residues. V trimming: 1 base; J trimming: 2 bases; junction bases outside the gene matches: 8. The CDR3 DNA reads TGTGCCACCAGCAGAGGTCGGGGACAGGGGTCCCCTGGGGCCAACGTCCTGACTTTC. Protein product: CATSRGRGQGSPGANVLTF.

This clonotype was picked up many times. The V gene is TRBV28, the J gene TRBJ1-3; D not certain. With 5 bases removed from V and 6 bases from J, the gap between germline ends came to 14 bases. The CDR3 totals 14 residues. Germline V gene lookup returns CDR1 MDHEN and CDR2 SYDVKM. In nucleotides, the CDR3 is TGTGCCAGCAGTCCGGCGCTATCAGCAAACACCATATATTTT. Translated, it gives CASSPALSANTIYF.

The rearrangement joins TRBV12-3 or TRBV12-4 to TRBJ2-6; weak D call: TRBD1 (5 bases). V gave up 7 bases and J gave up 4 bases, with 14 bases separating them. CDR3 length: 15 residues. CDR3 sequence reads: CASNDPGRGANVLTF. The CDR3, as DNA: TGTGCCAGCAACGATCCAGGGCGCGGGGCCAACGTCCTGACTTTC.

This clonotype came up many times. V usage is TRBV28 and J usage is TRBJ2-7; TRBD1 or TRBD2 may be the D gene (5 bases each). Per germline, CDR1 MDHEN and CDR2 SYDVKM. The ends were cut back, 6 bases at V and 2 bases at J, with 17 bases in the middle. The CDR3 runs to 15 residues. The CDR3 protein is CASSLGIWGTYEQYF. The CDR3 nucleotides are TGTGCCAGCAGCTTGGGGATATGGGGGACCTACGAGCAGTACTTC.

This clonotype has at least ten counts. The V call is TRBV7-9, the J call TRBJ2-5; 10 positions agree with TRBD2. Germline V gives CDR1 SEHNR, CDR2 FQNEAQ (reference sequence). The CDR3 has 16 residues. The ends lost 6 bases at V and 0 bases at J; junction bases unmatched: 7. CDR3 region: CASSPLAGDYQETQYF. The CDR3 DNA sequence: TGTGCCAGCAGTCCTCTAGCGGGAGATTACCAAGAGACCCAGTACTTC. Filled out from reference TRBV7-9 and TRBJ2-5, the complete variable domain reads DTGVSQNPRHKITKRGQNVTFRCDPISEHNRLYWYRQTLGQGPEFLTYFQNEAQLEKSRLLSDRFSAERPKGSFSTLEIQRTEQGDSAMYLCASSPLAGDYQETQYFGPGTRLLVL.

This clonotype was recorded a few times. CDR3 DNA sequence: TGTGCCAGCAGTGGACTAGCACGGGAGCAGTTCTTC. Protein sequence: CASSGLAREQFF. The chain carries TRBV2 and TRBJ2-1, with 7 bases lining up with TRBD2. The germline V gene encodes CDR1 SNHLY and CDR2 FYNNEI. The CDR3 is made up of 12 amino acids. V was clipped by 4 bases and J by 10 bases; unmatched bases: 4.